This paragraph reports one T cell receptor (beta chain). The sample belongs to a study of blood T cell repertoires in COVID-19. Study as a whole: The origin of the acute and convalescent COVID-19 samples was the United States, Italy and Spain. Sample material is recorded as cDNA or gDNA derived from T cells, B-cell-depleted T cells, or PBMCs.

CDR1 is SGHRS and CDR2 is YFSETQ in the germline V gene. The CDR3 totals 16 residues. V gave up 3 bases and J gave up 4 bases; unmatched junction bases: 9. In the authors' methods: Estimated nucleated cell counts came from reference gene primer amplification. Generated by immunoSEQ multiplex PCR, the TCRdb table keeps only in-frame clones and is missing some. V, J and clone size derive from that table, while D and trimming were established from the DNA sequence. The table records about 130,000 clones, around 85% of them present only once. This chain connects TRBV5-1 to TRBJ1-2; TRBD1 agrees at 10 bases. Sequencing was carried out using peripheral blood. This sequence originates from a woman between 50 and 59 years old who had recovered from COVID-19. The CDR3 DNA follows: TGCGCCAGCAGCTCCGGGACAGGGGCCCGGGGCTATGGCTACACCTTC. It encodes CASSSGTGARGYGYTF.